Listed below are T cell receptor beta chains from one sample, sequenced in a study of CD8 T cells in Susac syndrome. From the immunoSEQ multiplex PCR reads, TCRdb called clonotypes with MiXCR, one entry per CDR3 protein. Here the sample spans roughly 200,000 distinct CDR3 sequences, 90% to 95% being singletons. Sequencing was done on a sample of CD4+ T cells from PBMCs. The receptors were sampled from a human donor with Susac syndrome. Each CDR3 is given with its conserved first and last residue. The D gene is left open where the match is weak. Only some rows state a clone size, as once, few, many or a class for expanded clones.

CDR3,DNA,D,size,J,V
CASSLAHRASYEQYF,TGTGCCAGCAGCTTAGCGCACAGGGCATCCTACGAGCAGTACTTC,-,-,TRBJ2-7,TRBV7-2
CSPYVSDNTEAFF,TGCAGTCCCTATGTCTCAGACAACACTGAAGCTTTCTTT,-,-,TRBJ1-1,TRBV20-1
CASRPGQAGNTIYF,TGTGCCAGCAGGCCGGGACAGGCCGGAAACACCATATATTTT,TRBD1,-,TRBJ1-3,TRBV6-6
CASSTVRDSGTYEQYF,TGCGCCAGCAGCACGGTTCGGGACAGCGGAACCTACGAGCAGTACTTC,TRBD1,-,TRBJ2-7,TRBV5-1
CASSQRLIRPEEQYF,TGCGCCAGCAGCCAACGACTGATTCGCCCCGAAGAGCAGTACTTC,-,-,TRBJ2-7,TRBV4-3
CASSQRTGAGDTQYF,TGCGCCAGCAGCCAAAGGACAGGGGCCGGAGATACGCAGTATTTT,TRBD1,-,TRBJ2-3,TRBV5-1
CASSVLSGLGETQYF,TGTGCCAGCAGCGTACTTTCCGGTTTGGGGGAGACCCAGTACTTC,-,-,TRBJ2-5,TRBV9
CSAGTSNQETQYF,TGCAGTGCGGGGACTAGCAATCAAGAGACCCAGTACTTC,TRBD2,-,TRBJ2-5,TRBV20-1
CASSARDRREQFF,TGTGCCAGCAGCGCCCGGGACCGCCGTGAGCAGTTCTTC,-,once,TRBJ2-1,TRBV9
CASSSSLDRAGANVLTF,TGTGCCAGCAGTTCTTCTCTTGACAGGGCTGGGGCCAACGTCCTGACTTTC,TRBD1,once,TRBJ2-6,TRBV5-4
CASSSGKPSSYNEQFF,TGCGCCAGCAGCTCAGGAAAACCGAGCTCCTACAATGAGCAGTTCTTC,-,-,TRBJ2-1,TRBV5-1
CASTEIPGWGLDEQFF,TGTGCCAGCACTGAAATCCCAGGTTGGGGGCTTGATGAGCAGTTCTTC,-,-,TRBJ2-1,TRBV2
CASAREETQYF,TGTGCCAGCGCACGGGAGGAGACCCAGTACTTC,-,-,TRBJ2-5,TRBV27
CASSLESRTSGPTYEQYF,TGTGCCAGCAGCTTAGAGTCTCGGACTAGCGGGCCAACCTACGAGCAGTACTTC,TRBD2,-,TRBJ2-7,TRBV11-2
CASSRDRRNTGELFF,TGTGCCAGCAGCCGGGACAGGCGAAACACCGGGGAGCTGTTTTTT,TRBD1,-,TRBJ2-2,TRBV5-5